Following are 15 T cell receptor beta chains from one sample sequenced in a study of T cells in Graves' hyperthyroidism and ophthalmopathy (dated by TCRdb to 2018 to 2020). Library preparation was by multiplex PCR. Sequencing was carried out with an Illumina HiSeq 2000. The TCR beta CDR3 regions were amplified from RNA transcripts. A first-round RT-PCR of the TCR CDR3 used the HTBI primer set with the Qiagen OneStep RT-PCR kit. TCRdb took the public reads, trimmed them with fastp at Q25, ran MiXCR for clone calling and kept in-frame beta chains. Merged by CDR3 protein, the rows form single entries marked with the most common genes and DNA. The sample table shows around 440,000 distinct CDR3 sequences, and around 14% are seen once. The leading ten clones occupy around 14% of the sample. Sequencing input: blood. These receptor sequences come from a woman younger than 35 with Graves' hyperthyroidism.

This clonotype came up many times. The chain carries TRBV3-1 and TRBJ1-3; tentative D call: TRBD1 (5 bases). This CDR3 contains 19 residues. V was trimmed by 1 base and J by 0 bases, leaving 19 bases between them. In germline, CDR1 is LGHDT, CDR2 YNNKEL (reference sequence). CDR3 region: CASSQGYPGTVNSGNTIYF. The CDR3 coding sequence is TGTGCCAGCAGCCAAGGGTATCCCGGGACTGTCAACTCTGGAAACACCATATATTTT. The variable domain in full, completed from reference TRBV3-1 and TRBJ1-3, reads DTAVSQTPKYLVTQMGNDKSIKCEQNLGHDTMYWYKQDSKKFLKIMFSYNNKELIINETVPNRFSPKSPDKAHLNLHINSLELGDSAVYFCASSQGYPGTVNSGNTIYFGEGSWLTVV.

This clonotype was seen at least ten times. The V and J genes are TRBV20-1 and TRBJ2-7; maybe TRBD1 (5 bases). Between the trimmed V and J ends, which lost 6 bases and 2 bases, there was a span of 29 bases. This CDR3 comprises 18 residues. Germline CDR1 and CDR2: DFQATT and SNEGSKA (reference sequence). DNA of the CDR3: TGCAGTGCCCGATCGAGGCGTGAGGCACCCCTCAGGGCCTACGAGCAGTACTTC. Its translation: CSARSRREAPLRAYEQYF.

Concerning this clonotype itself: It may be a read error: a sequence one base away is much more abundant. This is likely a read error, given that the CDR3 carries no conserved phenylalanine or tryptophan at its end. The chain recombines TRBV7-2 with TRBJ2-1; 10 nucleotides agree with TRBD1. The CDR3 spans 15 residues. Germline-derived CDR1 and CDR2 are SGHTA and FQGNSA. Germline trimming cut 4 bases from V and 5 bases from J; bases unmatched to any gene: 5. CDR3 DNA: TGTGCCAGCAGCTCGGGACAGGGGCGACACAATGAGCAGTTCTGC. It is translated as CASSSGQGRHNEQFC.

This clonotype appeared a few times. The V call is TRBV27, the J call TRBJ2-1; D is uncertain. The CDR3 is made up of 15 amino acids. Germline V CDR1 and CDR2: MNHEY, SMNVEV (reference sequence). V was trimmed by 0 bases and J by 1 base, leaving 7 bases between them. The CDR3 spells CASSLSVDSYNEQFF. The CDR3 DNA reads as TGTGCCAGCAGTTTATCGGTAGATTCCTACAATGAGCAGTTCTTC.

This clonotype was observed at least ten times. V usage is TRBV12-3 or TRBV12-4 and J usage is TRBJ2-2, with D possibly TRBD1 on 6 matching bases. V shed 3 bases and J shed 5 bases, with 13 bases lying between them. The CDR3 length is 15 residues. The CDR3 loop is CASSFLQGLTGELFF. DNA for the CDR3: TGTGCCAGCAGTTTTTTACAGGGTTTGACCGGGGAGCTGTTTTTT.

This clonotype was seen many times. The chain is built from TRBV6-2 or TRBV6-3 and TRBJ1-1, with 9 bases lining up with TRBD1. The CDR3 has 16 residues. Germline V gene sequence: CDR1 MNHEY, CDR2 SVGEGT. Trimming cost V 3 bases and J 4 bases; bases outside gene matches: 9. The CDR3 spells CASSYPLDRGSTEAFF. For the CDR3, the DNA is TGTGCCAGCAGTTATCCCCTCGACAGGGGGAGCACTGAAGCTTTCTTT.

In its sample, this clonotype was seen many times. The chain couples TRBV6-1 to TRBJ1-5; no reliable D call. The length of the CDR3 is 12 residues. The germline V gene encodes CDR1 MNHNS and CDR2 SASEGT. Trimming left V 6 bases short and J 2 bases short, with 5 bases between. DNA of the CDR3: TGTGCCAGCAGAGTGGGCAATCAGCCCCAGCATTTT. Its translation is CASRVGNQPQHF.

There are many counts of this clonotype. The V gene is TRBV20-1, the J gene TRBJ1-1, with 7 bases identical to TRBD1. The CDR3 loop spans 14 amino acids. Trimming removed 3 bases from V and 2 bases from J; junction bases left unmatched: 6. Looked up from germline, CDR1 is DFQATT and CDR2 is SNEGSKA (reference sequence). In DNA form, the CDR3 reads TGCAGTGCTAGGACAGGGACTTACAACACTGAAGCTTTCTTT. Its protein product is CSARTGTYNTEAFF.

The table lists this clonotype with a few counts. This chain uses TRBV6-1 with TRBJ2-2; 7 bases line up with TRBD1. CDR3 size: 16 residues. Germline CDR1 reads MNHNS; CDR2 reads SASEGT. Unmatched junction bases numbered 8, after V lost 7 bases and J lost 0 bases. The CDR3 nucleotides are TGTGCCAGCAACCTGGACAGGAGATCGAACACCGGGGAGCTGTTTTTT. The encoded protein is CASNLDRRSNTGELFF.

Many counts were recorded for this clonotype. The chain joins TRBV11-3 to TRBJ2-3, with D uncertain. The CDR3 is 15 residues long. The germline V gene encodes CDR1 SGHNT and CDR2 YENEEA. The V end was cut by 5 bases, the J end by 0 bases, with 12 bases between. Written as DNA, the CDR3 is TGTGCCAGCAGCCGTAGAGGAACTAGCACAGATACGCAGTATTTT. Encoded protein: CASSRRGTSTDTQYF.

This clonotype was seen repeatedly, ten times or more. V and J are TRBV7-3 and TRBJ2-3, with D possibly matching TRBD2 (6 bases). With 2 bases removed from V and 2 bases from J, the gap between germline ends came to 14 bases. Germline CDR1 SGHTA, CDR2 FQGTGA. This CDR3 contains 16 residues. The CDR3 nucleotides are TGTGCCAGCAGCTTATACGGAGGGGCCCCCACAGATACGCAGTATTTT. It codes for CASSLYGGAPTDTQYF.

This clonotype has a handful of counts. J is TRBJ1-5 and V is TRBV6-1, with D unclear. Deletions cut 3 bases from V and 2 bases from J, with 11 bases between. Germline V gives CDR1 MNHNS, CDR2 SASEGT. This CDR3 is 15 amino acids long. In nucleotides, the CDR3 is TGTGCCAGCAGTGAGGGTTACGGGGGCAATCAGCCCCAGCATTTT. Its translation: CASSEGYGGNQPQHF.

There are many counts of this clonotype. The chain joins TRBV29-1 to TRBJ2-3, with a tentative D call TRBD2 (6 bases). Germline V lookup: CDR1 SQVTM, CDR2 ANQGSEA. This CDR3 is built from 14 residues. The V gene lost 6 bases and the J gene lost 2 bases, with 15 bases spanning the gap. The CDR3 loop is CSVAGSLYTDTQYF. Written as DNA, the CDR3 is TGCAGCGTGGCCGGGAGCCTTTACACAGATACGCAGTATTTT.

The rearrangement joins TRBV12-3 or TRBV12-4 to TRBJ1-5; D uncertain. This CDR3 region has 18 residues. V lost 6 bases and J lost 0, with 21 bases in between. CDR3 coding DNA: TGTGCCAGCAGCAACCCCCGGGGAATAGGCCATAGCAATCAGCCCCAGCATTTT. It is translated as CASSNPRGIGHSNQPQHF.

This clonotype was detected many times. This chain uses TRBV20-1 with TRBJ2-2; 8 nucleotides line up with TRBD2. This CDR3 spans 14 amino acids. V lost 6 bases and J lost 4; bases outside the gene matches: 7. Germline-derived CDR1 and CDR2 are DFQATT and SNEGSKA (reference sequence). The CDR3 loop reads CSAPGTRGTGELFF. CDR3 DNA sequence: TGCAGTGCCCCAGGGACTAGAGGCACCGGGGAGCTGTTTTTT.